Below, 19 T cell receptor beta chains from the same sample are listed, as sequenced in a study of cytomegalovirus exposure and HLA in healthy donors. It was with 60 Vbeta and 13 Jbeta primers that the PCR ran. Libraries were prepared by immunoSEQ multiplex PCR; TCRdb keeps only in-frame clonotypes and omits some of them. The sample carries fewer than 75,000 clones, around 80% recorded once. The sequenced sample consisted of PBMCs. These receptors were taken from a woman aged 30 to 39 in good health and CMV-seronegative.

V usage is TRBV2 and J usage is TRBJ2-1; TRBD2 matches at 8 bases. After removal of 3 bases from V and 7 bases from J, the junction contained 17 bases not matched to a gene. Germline CDR1 is SNHLY and CDR2 is FYNNEI. This CDR3 spans 18 amino acids. The CDR3 region is CASSEGKGIAGWGNEQFF. The DNA of the CDR3 is TGTGCCAGCAGTGAGGGTAAAGGGATAGCGGGATGGGGAAATGAGCAGTTCTTC.

The chain is built from TRBV5-1 and TRBJ1-6; D is uncertain. This CDR3 spans 14 amino acids. Germline CDR1 reads SGHRS; CDR2 reads YFSETQ. Deletions cut 0 bases from V and 8 bases from J, with 9 bases between. CDR3 in DNA: TGCGCCAGCAGCTTGGGTATACAGTATTCACCCCTCCACTTT. This encodes CASSLGIQYSPLHF.

The V gene is TRBV2, the J gene TRBJ2-7; 7 bases agree with TRBD2. The CDR3 spans 14 residues. Germline V gene sequence: CDR1 SNHLY, CDR2 FYNNEI. V lost 7 bases to trimming and J lost 3 bases; unmatched junction nucleotides: 9. CDR3 nucleotide sequence: TGTGCCAGCACGCGGGAGAAGGGGTTCTACGAGCAGTACTTC. Its protein product is CASTREKGFYEQYF.

The rearrangement uses TRBV9 and TRBJ1-6, with D unresolved. Germline values: CDR1 SGDLS, CDR2 YYNGEE. The CDR3 totals 16 residues. V lost 9 bases, J lost 0 bases, and 16 bases lay in between. The CDR3 reads CAIRVRPSSYNSPLHF. For the CDR3, the DNA is TGTGCCATCCGGGTGAGGCCTAGCTCCTATAATTCACCCCTCCACTTT.

This sequence joins TRBV4-3 and TRBJ1-1; TRBD1 agrees at 8 bases. The trim removed 2 bases at V and 4 bases at J, leaving 9 bases unmatched. Looked up from germline, CDR1 is LGHNA and CDR2 is YSLEER. This CDR3 is 16 amino acids long. CDR3 sequence (DNA): TGCGCCAGCAGCCAACGGACTCTAACAGGGGGCACTGAAGCTTTCTTT. Amino acid sequence: CASSQRTLTGGTEAFF.

A few counts support this clone. Here the CDR3 reads CASSQDTNQGYYYGYTF. Written as DNA, the CDR3 is TGCGCCAGCAGCCAGGACACTAATCAGGGCTACTACTATGGCTACACCTTC. The chain couples TRBV4-3 to TRBJ1-2, with D possibly being TRBD1 (5 bases). CDR3 size: 17 residues. V lost 3 bases to trimming and J lost 3 bases, with 20 bases between them. Per the germline V gene, CDR1 is LGHNA and CDR2 is YSLEER.

This clone was detected a few times. The chain joins TRBV6-4 to TRBJ2-3, with 13 bases aligning to TRBD2. V lost 0 bases, J lost 4 bases, and 1 base stayed unmatched. In germline, CDR1 is MRHNA, CDR2 SNTAGT. CDR3 length: 16 residues. CDR3 bases: TGTGCCAGCAGTGACTCAACTAGCGGGGGGGCAGATACGCAGTATTTT. Its protein product is CASSDSTSGGADTQYF.

The J gene is TRBJ1-1, the V gene TRBV5-5; 7 nucleotides agree with TRBD1. Germline-derived CDR1 and CDR2 are SGHKS and YYEKEE (reference sequence). Trimming cost V 3 bases and J 5 bases; bases outside gene matches: 10. The CDR3 has 15 amino acids. This CDR3 reads CASSSGDRVGTEAFF. The DNA of the CDR3 is TGTGCCAGCAGCTCAGGTGACAGGGTGGGAACTGAAGCTTTCTTT. The full variable domain, its missing parts supplied by reference TRBV5-5 and TRBJ1-1, is DAGVTQSPTHLIKTRGQQVTLRCSPISGHKSVSWYQQVLGQGPQFIFQYYEKEERGRGNFPDRFSARQFPNYSSELNVNALLLGDSALYLCASSSGDRVGTEAFFGQGTRLTVV.

The chain carries TRBV5-4 and TRBJ1-4; D is unresolved. CDR1 is SGHNT, CDR2 YYREEE, per germline (reference sequence). The CDR3 contains 15 residues. Trimming stripped 1 base from V and 8 bases from J, with 15 bases between. CDR3 protein: CASSLTPREEEKLFF. CDR3 coding DNA: TGTGCCAGCAGCTTGACTCCCCGTGAAGAGGAAAAACTGTTTTTT.

The sample holds a few counts of this clone. The rearrangement joins TRBV29-1 to TRBJ1-1, with TRBD1 matching over 9 bases. The CDR3 totals 12 residues. With 3 bases clipped from V and 10 bases from J, the junction kept 6 bases outside the gene matches. The germline gives CDR1 SQVTM, CDR2 ANQGSEA. The CDR3 sequence: CSVDIGTGRAFF. In DNA form, the CDR3 reads TGCAGCGTTGATATCGGGACAGGGAGAGCTTTCTTT.

This chain joins TRBV30 and TRBJ1-1; 9 bases map to TRBD1. V gave up 7 bases and J gave up 3 bases; unmatched junction bases: 6. CDR1 and CDR2 (germline): GTSNPN, SVGIG (reference sequence). The CDR3 spans 13 residues. The DNA for the CDR3 is TGTGCCTTAGGGACAGGGTTGGACACTGAAGCTTTCTTT. It yields the protein CALGTGLDTEAFF.

V is TRBV5-1 and J is TRBJ1-1; D may be TRBD1 (6 bases). The CDR3 is 16 residues long. V was clipped by 0 bases and J by 0 bases, with 12 bases between them. Germline V CDR1 and CDR2: SGHRS, YFSETQ. CDR3 sequence reads: CASSLVVGTMNTEAFF. CDR3 nucleotides: TGCGCCAGCAGCTTGGTGGTCGGGACAATGAACACTGAAGCTTTCTTT.

The rearrangement joins TRBV7-6 to TRBJ1-1, with D unresolved. With 2 bases removed from V and 4 bases from J, the gap between germline ends came to 11 bases. This CDR3 comprises 14 residues. Germline CDR1 SGHVS, CDR2 FNYEAQ. In DNA, the CDR3 is TGTGCCAGCAGCTTATTGGAGTTTGCCACTGAAGCTTTCTTT. As protein: CASSLLEFATEAFF.

The rearrangement links TRBV5-4 to TRBJ1-2; TRBD1 agrees at 9 bases. V gave up 4 bases and J gave up 4 bases; unmatched junction bases: 8. Germline V gene sequence: CDR1 SGHNT, CDR2 YYREEE (reference sequence). This CDR3 has 15 amino acids. The CDR3 sequence is CASSPTGGSVYGYTF. CDR3 DNA sequence: TGTGCCAGCAGCCCCACAGGGGGCAGCGTCTATGGCTACACCTTC.

This chain joins TRBV27 and TRBJ2-1, with TRBD1 as a possible D gene (5 bases). Germline values: CDR1 MNHEY, CDR2 SMNVEV (reference sequence). This CDR3 comprises 14 residues. V lost 5 bases to trimming and J lost 7 bases, with 15 bases between them. This CDR3 reads CASSKGSPGNEQFF. CDR3 DNA: TGTGCCAGCAGTAAAGGTTCCCCAGGGAATGAGCAGTTCTTC.

The rearrangement links TRBV7-3 to TRBJ1-1; the D gene is possibly TRBD1 (6 bases). CDR1 and CDR2 (germline): SGHTA, FQGTGA. V was shortened by 1 base and J by 7 bases, with 13 bases between the two germline ends. The CDR3 loop spans 14 amino acids. CDR3 coding DNA: TGTGCCAGCAGCTTAAATACAGGGAGGGGTGAAGCTTTCTTT. Residues: CASSLNTGRGEAFF.

This clone was seen more than once but under ten times. This chain joins TRBV9 and TRBJ2-7, with TRBD2 identical over 7 bases. This CDR3 contains 15 residues. Trimming removed 4 bases from V and 3 bases from J; junction bases left unmatched: 10. Germline CDR1 is SGDLS and CDR2 is YYNGEE. This chain's CDR3 is CASSLREGPNYEQYF. CDR3 coding DNA: TGTGCCAGCAGCCTCAGGGAGGGACCCAACTACGAGCAGTACTTC.

This clone has just one count. The J gene is TRBJ1-5, the V gene TRBV5-1; 10 bases line up with TRBD1. The ends lost 3 bases at V and 8 bases at J; junction bases unmatched: 8. Germline CDR1 and CDR2: SGHRS and YFSETQ. This CDR3 is built from 15 residues. The CDR3 here is CASSSSGQGFEPQHF. The CDR3, as DNA: TGCGCCAGCAGCTCGTCGGGACAGGGGTTTGAGCCCCAGCATTTT. The full variable domain, completed using reference TRBV5-1 and TRBJ1-5, is KAGVTQTPRYLIKTRGQQVTLSCSPISGHRSVSWYQQTPGQGLQFLFEYFSETQRNKGNFPGRFSGRQFSNSRSEMNVSTLELGDSALYLCASSSSGQGFEPQHFGDGTRLSIL.

This clone was recorded once. The chain joins TRBV11-3 to TRBJ1-2, with TRBD1 matching over 9 bases. This CDR3 has 15 residues. With 5 bases clipped from V and 8 bases from J, the junction kept 12 bases outside the gene matches. CDR1 and CDR2 (germline): SGHNT, YENEEA. The CDR3 coding sequence is TGTGCCAGCAGCCTATCGACAGGGGGAACGGGCGGCTACACCTTC. Protein product: CASSLSTGGTGGYTF.